This passage covers 18 T cell receptor beta chains from one sample sequenced in a study of CD8+ T cells in alopecia areata. Sequencing used cDNA as its template, made by extracting RNA and reverse transcribing it. TCRdb's table, derived via immunoSEQ multiplex PCR, lists solely in-frame clones and lacks some. The sample includes some 100,000 clones, about 54% of them seen just once. Treatment indicated: oral pan-JAK inhibitor, 5-10 mg twice daily. Here the sequenced sample was CD8+ T cells sorted from blood, taken at week 4, from a patient treated with tofacitinib. These receptors all stem from a human donor with alopecia areata.

V and J are TRBV5-6 and TRBJ2-7; maybe TRBD1 (6 bases). CDR3 size: 15 residues. Germline V gene lookup returns CDR1 SGHDT and CDR2 YYEEEE. Deletions cut 4 bases from V and 5 bases from J, with 19 bases between. CDR3: CASSPDATGTNEQYF. CDR3 DNA: TGTGCCAGCAGCCCTGACGCCACAGGGACCAACGAGCAGTACTTC.

This chain links TRBV7-9 with TRBJ2-7, with 7 bases fitting TRBD2. This CDR3 spans 17 amino acids. With 2 bases clipped from V and 4 bases from J, the junction kept 14 bases outside the gene matches. Looked up from germline, CDR1 is SEHNR and CDR2 is FQNEAQ (reference sequence). The CDR3 protein is CASSLSGRATDFYEQYF. In DNA, the CDR3 is TGTGCCAGCAGCTTATCGGGGAGGGCCACGGATTTTTACGAGCAGTACTTC.

This clone showed up just a few times. This chain joins TRBV29-1 and TRBJ1-1; D gene uncertain. Germline loops: CDR1 SQVTM, CDR2 ANQGSEA. This CDR3 is 10 amino acids long. Trimming stripped 0 bases from V and 11 bases from J, with 7 bases between. CDR3: CSVEEERAFF. The CDR3 DNA follows: TGCAGCGTTGAAGAGGAAAGGGCTTTCTTT.

This clone was observed a handful of times. The chain couples TRBV30 to TRBJ2-3, with D possibly matching TRBD1 (5 bases). The CDR3 is made up of 15 amino acids. Per the germline V gene, CDR1 is GTSNPN and CDR2 is SVGIG (reference sequence). V was cut by 0 bases and J by 1 base, with 11 bases left in between. For the CDR3, the DNA is TGTGCCTGGAGTGTAGGGGTAGGGCGCACAGATACGCAGTATTTT. Its translation: CAWSVGVGRTDTQYF.

The chain is built from TRBV6-4 and TRBJ2-1, with D tentatively TRBD1 (6 bases). The germline V gene has CDR1 MRHNA and CDR2 SNTAGT. The ends were cut back, 5 bases at V and 3 bases at J, with 8 bases in the middle. The CDR3 loop spans 13 amino acids. The CDR3 DNA is TGTGCCAGCAGTCAGGGGCGCTACAATGAGCAGTTCTTC. Translation: CASSQGRYNEQFF.

The chain combines TRBV25-1 with TRBJ1-1; no firm D call. CDR3 length: 11 residues. Germline CDR1 reads MGHDK; CDR2 reads SYGVNS. V lost 4 bases and J lost 5, with 5 bases in between. CDR3 DNA sequence: TGTGCCAGCAGTGTAGGGACTGAAGCTTTCTTT. It yields the protein CASSVGTEAFF.

The gene calls are TRBV30 and TRBJ2-5; a possible D gene is TRBD1 (5 bases). The CDR3 loop spans 15 amino acids. Per germline, CDR1 GTSNPN and CDR2 SVGIG (reference sequence). Trimming pared 2 bases from V and 2 bases from J, leaving 15 bases between. CDR3 region: CAWSPLGADQETQYF. The CDR3 DNA follows: TGTGCCTGGAGTCCCCTTGGGGCTGATCAAGAGACCCAGTACTTC.

The chain employs TRBV29-1 and TRBJ2-2; D perhaps matches TRBD2 (5 bases). There are 14 residues in the CDR3. The germline V gene encodes CDR1 SQVTM and CDR2 ANQGSEA. V dropped 3 bases and J dropped 6 bases, with 14 bases sitting between them. The CDR3 protein is CSVEDSGGAGELFF. DNA for the CDR3: TGCAGCGTTGAGGACTCCGGTGGCGCCGGGGAGCTGTTTTTT.

This clone turned up a few times. The gene calls are TRBV30 and TRBJ1-2; 7 bases agree with TRBD1. The CDR3 sequence is 13 residues long. V shed 1 base and J 3 bases; nucleotides not matched to a gene: 2. From germline, CDR1 is GTSNPN and CDR2 SVGIG (reference sequence). CDR3 nucleotide sequence: TGTGCCTGGAGTGCGACAGGGTACTATGGCTACACCTTC. Translated, it gives CAWSATGYYGYTF.

The rearrangement uses TRBV30 and TRBJ2-7, with D possibly matching TRBD1 (5 bases). The V gene's germline CDR1 is GTSNPN and CDR2 SVGIG (reference sequence). The V gene lost 3 bases and the J gene lost 2 bases, with 11 bases spanning the gap. The CDR3 length is 13 residues. The CDR3 DNA reads as TGTGCCTGGAGCCAGGACATAACCTACGAGCAGTACTTC. It translates to CAWSQDITYEQYF.

The chain employs TRBV21-1 and TRBJ1-1. TRBV21-1 is shown as a pseudogene. The CDR3 runs to 14 residues. The CDR3 is CASSKAQEGNEAFF. The CDR3 region has the DNA TGTGCCAGCAGCAAAGCGCAGGAGGGAAATGAAGCTTTCTTT.

CDR3 sequence (DNA): TGTGCCAGCAGCGTAGCAGGAGGAGGGGACTATGGCTACACCTTC. Translated, it gives CASSVAGGGDYGYTF. The rearrangement uses TRBV9 and TRBJ1-2; tentative D call: TRBD1 (5 bases). This CDR3 is 15 amino acids long. Between the trimmed V and J ends, which lost 0 bases and 3 bases, there was a span of 12 bases. Looked up from germline, CDR1 is SGDLS and CDR2 is YYNGEE.

This clone occurred a few times. V gene TRBV30 combines with J gene TRBJ2-7; possibly TRBD1 or TRBD2 for D (5 bases each). Germline V gene lookup returns CDR1 GTSNPN and CDR2 SVGIG (reference sequence). This CDR3 has 12 amino acids. Trimming left V 2 bases short and J 6 bases short, with 11 bases between. CDR3 bases: TGTGCCTGGAGTCCCCCAGGGACCGAGCAGTACTTC. It encodes CAWSPPGTEQYF.

This clone was seen only a few times. The chain carries TRBV29-1 and TRBJ1-2; D may be TRBD1 (5 bases). Germline V lookup: CDR1 SQVTM, CDR2 ANQGSEA. This CDR3 has 12 residues. V lost 4 bases and J 4 bases, leaving 10 bases between the germline ends. CDR3 sequence (DNA): TGCAGCGTTGGGGGCCTTATCTATGGCTACACCTTC. It yields the protein CSVGGLIYGYTF.

This chain uses TRBV29-1 with TRBJ1-1; D is undetermined. Germline lookup yields CDR1 SQVTM and CDR2 ANQGSEA. This CDR3 contains 12 residues. Deletions cut 6 bases from V and 1 base from J, with 9 bases between. CDR3 DNA sequence: TGCAGCGTCCCGGACGAGAACACTGAAGCTTTCTTT. It yields the protein CSVPDENTEAFF.

J is TRBJ1-2 and V is TRBV29-1; D perhaps matches TRBD1 (5 bases). Trimming removed 4 bases at V and 1 base at J, with 10 bases between. Germline CDR1 SQVTM, CDR2 ANQGSEA. The CDR3 length is 13 residues. CDR3 DNA: TGCAGCGTTGCGGGGGGAGATAACTATGGCTACACCTTC. This gives the protein CSVAGGDNYGYTF. The full variable domain, with the rest looked up from reference TRBV29-1 and TRBJ1-2, is SAVISQKPSRDICQRGTSLTIQCQVDSQVTMMFWYRQQPGQSLTLIATANQGSEATYESGFVIDKFPISRPNLTFSTLTVSNMSPEDSSIYLCSVAGGDNYGYTFGSGTRLTVV.

DNA for the CDR3: TGTGCCTGCGGGACAGGGGGTTTGTACGGCAATCAGCCCCAGCATTTT. Amino acids: CACGTGGLYGNQPQHF. The chain has TRBV30 and TRBJ1-5; 11 bases agree with TRBD1. The CDR3 spans 16 residues. V lost 6 bases to trimming and J lost 2 bases; unmatched junction nucleotides: 9. The germline CDR1 and CDR2 sequences are GTSNPN and SVGIG (reference sequence).

This chain uses TRBV18 with TRBJ2-3, with D unclear. CDR3 size: 16 residues. The germline V and J ends were trimmed by 3 bases and 0 bases, with 13 bases remaining between them. Germline loops: CDR1 KGHSH, CDR2 LQKENI. CDR3: CASSPFLVSSTDTQYF. The CDR3 coding sequence is TGTGCCAGCTCACCCTTTCTCGTGAGCAGCACAGATACGCAGTATTTT.